The T cell receptor beta chain under discussion was sequenced for a study of OX40 agonist ivuxolimab in advanced cancers. Study-level background: Ivuxolimab was a fully human IgG2 agonistic monoclonal antibody targeting the costimulatory receptor OX40 (CD134). The point of sequencing TCRbeta in the periphery was to test whether ivuxolimab changed TCR sequence diversity and drove clonal T-cell expansion. Three dose-escalation patients achieved partial responses, one with hepatocellular carcinoma and two with cutaneous melanoma. Of the roughly 52 dose-escalation patients, hepatocellular carcinoma was present in about 20, melanoma in approximately 15, renal cell carcinoma in 9 and head and neck cancer in 9. The paper describes the monotherapy dose-escalation part (N ≈ 52 patients) of the phase I trial of ivuxolimab. Patients were allowed to have had prior anti-PD-1, anti-PD-L1 or anti-CTLA-4 therapy, and 30% to 40% of the dose-escalation patients had been treated with checkpoint inhibitors. In the dose-escalation cohort, approximately 80% of patients were male, and the mean age was roughly 56 years with a range of roughly 20 to 80. Intravenous ivuxolimab was administered to patients every 2 weeks at six dose levels: 0.01, 0.1, 0.3, 1.5, 3 and 10 mg/kg.

Patients with autoimmune disease history or receiving systemic immunosuppression were excluded from the trial. Peripheral blood for TCR sequencing was drawn from every dose cohort at baseline, at cycle 4 day 1 and at cycle 7 day 1. Samples were obtained from an open-label, multicenter, first-in-human phase I dose-escalation trial of ivuxolimab. Adults with locally advanced or metastatic melanoma, renal cell, hepatocellular, or head and neck squamous cell carcinoma were enrolled in the trial. Before TCR sequencing, CD4+ T cells and CD8+ T cells from peripheral blood were sorted into separate populations. The junction carries 13 bases between V and J, which are trimmed by 5 bases and 2 bases respectively. The CDR3 runs 14 amino acids, cysteine and phenylalanine included. Only the CDR3 part of the read is kept: 42 bases, read in frame from the first base. CDR1 and CDR2 (SGHNT, YYREEE) derive from the germline V gene (reference sequence).

Points the paper makes about the study in general: In partial responders in the 0.1-3.0 mg/kg groups, normalized peripheral clonal expansion was found to be among the lowest, especially among CD8+ T cells. After ivuxolimab, more expanded clones were found on average in CD8+ T cells than in CD4+ T cells. The antigen specificity of the peripheral T cells that underwent clonal expansion was not determined. Low levels of normalized T-cell clonal expansion were also seen in some nonresponding patients. At doses of 0.1 to 3.0 mg/kg, clonal expansion of both CD4+ and CD8+ T cells in blood was seen between baseline and week 6.

To sequence the TCRbeta CDR3 region, genomic DNA was isolated from the sorted cells. The immunoSEQ Assay was used to sequence the TCRbeta CDR3 regions. TCRdb re-hosts the immuneACCESS table, in-frame sequences only. Its copies lack some clones; in the studies checked, an unresolved V gene accounts for under half of them, and the cause for the rest is not known. Counted in this sample were fewer than 70,000 clones; about 83% of them appeared once. Together, the top ten hold less than 0.8% of the sample. Turning to this clone: The antigen it binds to is not known. No much larger clonotype is one base removed from it; base qualities were not supplied.

Here the chain combines TRBV5-4 and TRBJ2-5, with the D gene call left open. This receptor was taken from an adult with an advanced solid tumor such as melanoma, head and neck, liver or kidney cancer. The specimen was CD4+ or CD8+ T cells sorted from blood, collected in a trial of the OX40 agonist ivuxolimab. The encoded CDR3 is CASSPNGRQETQYF. The nucleotide sequence is TGTGCCAGCAGTCCCAATGGGCGGCAAGAGACCCAGTACTTC.